The clone carrying this TCR beta chain was detected only a few times. What was sequenced on ten immunoSEQ deep assay plates was unsorted PBMC DNA. Sequenced by immunoSEQ multiplex PCR; TCRdb stores in-frame clones only, minus some. The data contain 500,000 to 650,000 clones, roughly four fifths of them singletons. This specimen belongs to a study of shared clonotypes between healthy human individuals. V lost 3 bases to trimming and J lost 4 bases, with 12 bases between them. CDR3 size: 14 residues. Germline V gives CDR1 SEHNR, CDR2 FQNEAQ (reference sequence). Sequenced: PBMCs. The rearrangement joins TRBV7-9 to TRBJ1-2; D call uncertain. The TCR was taken from a woman in her thirties or forties in good health. Some clones in this sample may be carry-over from other donors' samples. The CDR3 loop reads CASSFGQPRYGYTF. CDR3 sequence (DNA): TGTGCCAGCAGCTTCGGGCAACCGCGCTATGGCTACACCTTC. The full variable domain, with the rest looked up from reference TRBV7-9 and TRBJ1-2, is DTGVSQNPRHKITKRGQNVTFRCDPISEHNRLYWYRQTLGQGPEFLTYFQNEAQLEKSRLLSDRFSAERPKGSFSTLEIQRTEQGDSAMYLCASSFGQPRYGYTFGSGTRLTVV.